The 27 T cell receptor beta chains listed next were all sequenced from one sample in a study of neurological immune-mediated disorders. TCRdb re-called the 5' RACE reads through MiXCR, storing one row per CDR3 protein. The sample shows approximately 100,000 distinct CDR3 sequences, around 3.6% of them seen only once. Sequencing used PBMCs. These receptors were taken from a woman in her forties or fifties with multiple sclerosis.

This clonotype came up many times. V usage is TRBV28 and J usage is TRBJ1-2; D is possibly TRBD1 (5 bases). V shed 1 base and J shed 10 bases, with 10 bases lying between them. The CDR3 contains 12 residues. Germline-derived CDR1 and CDR2 are MDHEN and SYDVKM. CDR3 sequence: CASSLFGDSYTF. CDR3 sequence (DNA): TGTGCCAGCAGTTTATTTGGGGACTCCTACACCTTC.

This clonotype occurred many times. This rearrangement joins TRBV5-8 to TRBJ1-5; TRBD1 aligns across 7 bases. This CDR3 is 16 amino acids long. V lost 0 bases, J lost 6 bases, and 9 bases stayed unmatched. Germline CDR1 reads SGHTS; CDR2 reads YDEGEE. This CDR3 is CASSLGLGGLLQPQHF. The CDR3, as DNA: TGTGCCAGCAGCTTGGGTTTAGGGGGCCTTCTTCAGCCCCAGCATTTT.

This clonotype came up many times. V is TRBV10-3 and J is TRBJ2-3; D uncertain. V lost 5 bases and J lost 1, with 4 bases in between. Germline CDR1 ENHRY, CDR2 SYGVKD. This CDR3 has 12 residues. CDR3: CAISQGTDTQYF. CDR3 sequence (DNA): TGTGCCATCAGTCAGGGCACAGATACGCAGTATTTT.

This clonotype was seen at least ten times. This chain joins TRBV12-3 or TRBV12-4 and TRBJ1-1; D unresolved. V dropped 1 base and J dropped 10 bases, with 4 bases sitting between them. The length of the CDR3 is 10 residues. CDR3 DNA sequence: TGTGCCAGCAGTTTAGGCGGAGCTTTCTTT. Its translation is CASSLGGAFF.

This clonotype was found many times. The V call is TRBV7-9, the J call TRBJ2-7; D ambiguous. The CDR3 consists of 14 residues. Germline V gene sequence: CDR1 SEHNR, CDR2 FQNEAQ (reference sequence). V was clipped by 2 bases and J by 6 bases, with 14 bases between them. CDR3 coding DNA: TGTGCCAGCAGCTTAAAGACCAGTCCCTTCGAGCAGTACTTC. Translation gives CASSLKTSPFEQYF.

The CDR3: CASSHSAQNTGELFF. The DNA for the CDR3 is TGTGCCAGCAGTCATTCCGCCCAGAACACCGGGGAGCTGTTTTTT. V gene TRBV6-5 combines with J gene TRBJ2-2; the D is unclear. The CDR3 contains 15 residues. Germline V gene lookup returns CDR1 MNHEY and CDR2 SVGAGI. Trimming cost V 5 bases and J 1 base, with 11 bases left between them.

On this clonotype itself: A read error may explain this, as a much larger clone is one base away. The gene calls are TRBV12-3 or TRBV12-4 and TRBJ1-1; D gene ambiguous. CDR3 size: 11 residues. V was pared by 9 bases and J by 7 bases, with 12 bases between. CDR3 loop: CASQKTSEAFF. The CDR3 bases are TGTGCCAGTCAGAAGACCAGTGAAGCTTTCTTT.

The sample holds many counts of this clonotype. The chain employs TRBV4-3 and TRBJ1-4; TRBD1 matches at 9 bases. Trimming took 5 bases from V and 2 from J; bases not matched to a gene: 3. Germline CDR1 and CDR2: LGHNA and YSLEER. CDR3 length equals 15 residues. CDR3 in DNA: TGCGCCAGCAGCAAGGACAGGGGTACTAATGAAAAACTGTTTTTT. The encoded protein is CASSKDRGTNEKLFF.

This clonotype was observed many times. The chain carries TRBV20-1 and TRBJ1-5; D perhaps matches TRBD1 (5 bases). Deletions cut 6 bases from V and 4 bases from J, with 16 bases between. CDR1 is DFQATT and CDR2 is SNEGSKA in the germline V gene (reference sequence). The CDR3 totals 14 residues. The CDR3 sequence is CSARPQGRNQPQHF. CDR3 DNA sequence: TGCAGTGCCCGGCCGCAGGGTCGGAATCAGCCCCAGCATTTT.

The sample holds many counts of this clonotype. The V call is TRBV5-1, the J call TRBJ2-3; 10 positions match TRBD1. After removal of 7 bases from V and 1 base from J, the junction contained 12 bases not matched to a gene. There are 17 residues in the CDR3. CDR1 SGHRS and CDR2 YFSETQ come from the germline V gene. The CDR3 coding sequence is TGCGCCAGCCACGCTGGGGCCGGGACAGGGGGCACAGATACGCAGTATTTT. Its protein product is CASHAGAGTGGTDTQYF. Drawing the rest from reference TRBV5-1 and TRBJ2-3, the complete variable domain is KAGVTQTPRYLIKTRGQQVTLSCSPISGHRSVSWYQQTPGQGLQFLFEYFSETQRNKGNFPGRFSGRQFSNSRSEMNVSTLELGDSALYLCASHAGAGTGGTDTQYFGPGTRLTVL.

This clonotype has a count of ten or more. The chain is built from TRBV6-2 or TRBV6-3 and TRBJ1-5; possibly TRBD1 for D (5 bases). In germline, CDR1 is MNHEY, CDR2 SVGEGT. The CDR3 contains 20 residues. Trimming shortened V by 0 bases and J by 4 bases, and 25 bases separated the two germline ends. The CDR3 region is CASSYSIEGNWQALNQPQHF. DNA for the CDR3: TGTGCCAGCAGTTACTCGATTGAGGGGAACTGGCAGGCGCTGAATCAGCCCCAGCATTTT.

J is TRBJ1-2 and V is TRBV7-9; possible D gene TRBD1, 5 bases. CDR1 is SEHNR, CDR2 FQNEAQ, per germline (reference sequence). The CDR3 runs 14 residues. The ends were cut back, 5 bases at V and 5 bases at J, with 15 bases in the middle. The CDR3 nucleotides are TGTGCCAGCAGCCCCTACCAGGACATGTATGGCTACACCTTC. This encodes CASSPYQDMYGYTF.

This clonotype was observed many times. V usage is TRBV10-3 and J usage is TRBJ2-5; 10 positions agree with TRBD2. The CDR3 has 15 amino acids. CDR1 is ENHRY, CDR2 SYGVKD, per germline. V gave up 4 bases and J gave up 5 bases; unmatched junction bases: 7. Here the CDR3 reads CAISVERGGPETQYF. The CDR3 nucleotides are TGTGCCATCAGTGTCGAGCGGGGGGGTCCGGAGACCCAGTACTTC.

This clonotype was counted ten times or more. The chain links TRBV2 to TRBJ2-2; D gene uncertain. Germline CDR1 reads SNHLY; CDR2 reads FYNNEI. The CDR3 is 11 amino acids. The V gene lost 1 base and the J gene lost 13 bases, with 7 bases spanning the gap. The CDR3 loop is CASSEVDRLFF. As DNA, the CDR3 is TGTGCCAGCAGTGAAGTCGACCGGCTGTTTTTT.

This clonotype was detected many times. This chain connects TRBV7-2 to TRBJ2-2; D is unclear. Germline V lookup: CDR1 SGHTA, CDR2 FQGNSA. The CDR3 has 12 amino acids. Deletions cut 1 base from V and 6 bases from J, with 3 bases between. CDR3 DNA: TGTGCCAGCAGCTTAGAGGCCGGGGAGCTGTTTTTT. Residues: CASSLEAGELFF.

This clonotype was counted at least ten times. V gene TRBV5-1 combines with J gene TRBJ1-1; no clear D. CDR1 is SGHRS, CDR2 YFSETQ, per germline. V dropped 6 bases and J dropped 5 bases, with 17 bases sitting between them. This CDR3 has 14 amino acids. The DNA for the CDR3 is TGCGCCAGCACCCTCCCCAGGCATGGAACTGAAGCTTTCTTT. Its translation is CASTLPRHGTEAFF.

There are many counts of this clonotype. The CDR3 sequence: CASSQEGGNTIYF. As DNA, the CDR3 is TGCGCCAGCAGCCAAGAGGGAGGAAACACCATATATTTT. The V and J genes are TRBV4-1 and TRBJ1-3; D gene unclear. V lost 0 bases and J lost 4, with 4 bases in between. Germline loops: CDR1 MGHRA, CDR2 YSYEKL. There are 13 residues in the CDR3.

This clonotype has more than one count but fewer than ten. The chain links TRBV5-4 to TRBJ1-1, with 8 positions matching TRBD1. J was trimmed by 8 bases and V by 9 bases; bases with no gene match: 9. The CDR3 length is 12 residues. Germline CDR1 and CDR2: SGHNT and YYREEE (reference sequence). The CDR3 spells CAIRDRDREAFF. The CDR3 nucleotides are TGTGCCATCCGAGACCGGGACAGGGAAGCTTTCTTT.

This chain links TRBV27 with TRBJ2-1; the match to TRBD2 covers 7 bases. The germline V gene has CDR1 MNHEY and CDR2 SMNVEV (reference sequence). V shed 2 bases and J 4 bases; nucleotides not matched to a gene: 11. The length of the CDR3 is 17 residues. The CDR3 protein is CASSLNDWSGEYNEQFF. The DNA for the CDR3 is TGTGCCAGCAGTTTAAACGACTGGAGCGGGGAGTACAATGAGCAGTTCTTC.

This clonotype came up many times. The gene calls are TRBV6-5 and TRBJ2-7; the match to TRBD2 covers 13 bases. V was pared by 0 bases and J by 0 bases, with 5 bases of the junction left unmatched. The CDR3 covers 18 residues. CDR1 is MNHEY and CDR2 is SVGAGI in the germline V gene. The CDR3 sequence: CASSYSPWTSGSSYEQYF. CDR3 bases: TGTGCCAGCAGTTACTCGCCCTGGACTAGCGGGAGCTCCTACGAGCAGTACTTC.

This clonotype was seen ten or more times. J is TRBJ2-1 and V is TRBV9; 9 bases are a match to TRBD2. Germline V gene data show CDR1 as SGDLS and CDR2 as YYNGEE. With 3 bases clipped from V and 1 base from J, the junction kept 5 bases outside the gene matches. The CDR3 length is 16 residues. The DNA for the CDR3 is TGTGCCAGCAGCGCACGACTAGCGGTATCCTACAATGAGCAGTTCTTC. This encodes CASSARLAVSYNEQFF.

This clonotype appeared many times. The chain recombines TRBV2 with TRBJ2-7; either TRBD1 or TRBD2 may fit D (5 bases each). Germline loops: CDR1 SNHLY, CDR2 FYNNEI. V was cut by 8 bases and J by 2 bases, with 16 bases left in between. The CDR3 has 14 amino acids. The chain's CDR3 is CASDDLGATYEQYF. The CDR3 DNA follows: TGTGCCAGCGACGACCTCGGGGCGACCTACGAGCAGTACTTC.

This clonotype was seen many times. The gene calls are TRBV12-3 or TRBV12-4 and TRBJ1-2, with D maybe TRBD1 (6 bases). Trimming cost V 5 bases and J 4 bases, with 14 bases left between them. The CDR3 covers 14 residues. CDR3 sequence reads: CASSMGHSGYGYTF. The CDR3, as DNA: TGTGCCAGCAGTATGGGACACTCTGGCTATGGCTACACCTTC.

This clonotype came up many times. The chain carries TRBV5-5 and TRBJ2-2, with D tentatively TRBD1 (6 bases). The germline CDR1 and CDR2 sequences are SGHKS and YYEKEE (reference sequence). There are 14 residues in the CDR3. V lost 3 bases and J 3 bases, leaving 9 bases between the germline ends. Written as DNA, the CDR3 is TGTGCCAGCAGCTCAGGGGTTTACACCGGGGAGCTGTTTTTT. This encodes CASSSGVYTGELFF.

The CDR3 sequence: CASSLVESSYEQYF. The DNA for the CDR3 is TGTGCCAGCAGCTTAGTTGAGAGCTCCTACGAGCAGTACTTC. The rearrangement joins TRBV7-9 to TRBJ2-7; D ambiguous. V shed 1 base and J shed 0 bases, with 7 bases lying between them. The CDR3 spans 14 residues. Germline V gene lookup returns CDR1 SEHNR and CDR2 FQNEAQ (reference sequence).

Ten or more counts support this clonotype. This CDR3 is CASSVQGARTDTQYF. The CDR3 region has the DNA TGTGCCAGCAGTGTTCAGGGGGCGCGAACAGATACGCAGTATTTT. V gene TRBV25-1 combines with J gene TRBJ2-3; 8 bases fit TRBD1. J was trimmed by 3 bases and V by 4 bases; bases with no gene match: 6. Germline V lookup: CDR1 MGHDK, CDR2 SYGVNS. The CDR3 sequence is 15 residues long.

This clonotype has at least ten counts. V and J are TRBV20-1 and TRBJ2-5, with D possibly matching TRBD1 (5 bases). Trimming cost V 7 bases and J 5 bases, with 17 bases left between them. The CDR3 is 13 residues long. Germline CDR1 and CDR2: DFQATT and SNEGSKA (reference sequence). Here the CDR3 reads CSVVGRGWETQYF. Here the CDR3 DNA reads TGCAGTGTCGTGGGAAGGGGATGGGAGACCCAGTACTTC.